This TCR beta chain was recorded in a study of T cell changes during pregnancy in multiple sclerosis. CDR1 is LNHDA and CDR2 is SQIVND in the germline V gene (reference sequence). The length of the CDR3 is 13 residues. After removal of 4 bases from V and 4 bases from J, the junction contained 3 bases not matched to a gene. Assay: immunoSEQ multiplex PCR; the TCRdb copy retains only in-frame clones and omits some. The repertoire holds 70,000 or so clones, with 91% as singletons. The chain recombines TRBV19 with TRBJ2-7; 8 bases match TRBD2. This receptor was taken from a female donor in good health, enrolled as a control in a pregnancy study. Source: peripheral blood, taken in the third trimester of pregnancy. In nucleotides, the CDR3 is TGTGCCAGTAGTAGTAGCGGGGCGTACGAGCAGTACTTC. Translated: CASSSSGAYEQYF.